This TCR beta chain stems from a study of blood T cell repertoires in COVID-19. For the study at large: Whether acute or convalescent, the COVID-19 samples came from the United States, Italy and Spain. PBMCs, B-cell-depleted T cells, or T cells provided the cDNA or gDNA that made up the material.

CDR1 MNHEY and CDR2 SMNVEV come from the germline V gene (reference sequence). V gave up 10 bases and J gave up 5 bases, with 17 bases separating them. The CDR3 extends over 13 amino acids. Only in-frame clones appear in the TCRdb table, and some are missing; sequencing was by immunoSEQ multiplex PCR. The sample records roughly 410,000 clones, about 91% being singletons. The sample consisted of peripheral blood. The V call is TRBV27, the J call TRBJ1-2; no firm D call. This sequence originates from a woman aged 40 to 50 with COVID-19, enrolled during active disease. Here the CDR3 reads CATTERAGYGYTF. The CDR3 region has the DNA TGTGCCACCACGGAGAGGGCGGGATATGGCTACACCTTC.